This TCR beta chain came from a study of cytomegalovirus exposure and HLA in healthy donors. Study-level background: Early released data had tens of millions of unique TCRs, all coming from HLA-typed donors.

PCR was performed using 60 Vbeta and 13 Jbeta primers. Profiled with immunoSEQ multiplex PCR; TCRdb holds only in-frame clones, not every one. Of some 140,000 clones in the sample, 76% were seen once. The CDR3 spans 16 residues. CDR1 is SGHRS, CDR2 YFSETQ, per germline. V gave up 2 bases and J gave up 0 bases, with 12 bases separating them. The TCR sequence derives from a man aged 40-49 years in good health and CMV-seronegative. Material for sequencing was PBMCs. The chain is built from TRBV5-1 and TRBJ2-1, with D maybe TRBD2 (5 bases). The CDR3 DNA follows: TGCGCCAGCAGCTTAGGTCTAGCAATCTCCTACAATGAGCAGTTCTTC. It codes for CASSLGLAISYNEQFF.